The 14 T cell receptor beta chains presented below share a single source sample, sequenced in a study of blood T cell repertoires in COVID-19. Profiling relied on immunoSEQ multiplex PCR, and the TCRdb table lists in-frame clones only, not all of them. The sample lists 400,000 to 550,000 clones, around 89% occurring once. The material sequenced was peripheral blood. Receptors were obtained from a woman aged 25 to 45 with acute or convalescent COVID-19.

This chain connects TRBV2 to TRBJ2-5, with a weak D call TRBD2 (6 bases). This CDR3 is built from 13 residues. Germline CDR1 SNHLY, CDR2 FYNNEI. V shed 8 bases and J shed 5 bases, with 15 bases lying between them. In DNA form, the CDR3 reads TGTGCCAGCCCTAGCGCCTCACGGGAGACCCAGTACTTC. Its translation: CASPSASRETQYF.

The chain has TRBV5-1 and TRBJ2-7, with a tentative D call TRBD1 (5 bases). Trimming stripped 4 bases from V and 2 bases from J, with 16 bases between. The CDR3 spans 15 residues. Germline assignment: CDR1 SGHRS and CDR2 YFSETQ. The CDR3 sequence: CASSIGHSNPYEQYF. The CDR3 region has the DNA TGCGCCAGCAGCATTGGACACTCTAATCCCTACGAGCAGTACTTC.

The chain has TRBV27 and TRBJ2-7; 12 positions match TRBD1. This CDR3 contains 15 residues. After removal of 2 bases from V and 5 bases from J, the junction contained 4 bases not matched to a gene. Germline CDR1 MNHEY, CDR2 SMNVEV (reference sequence). CDR3 residues: CASSLNRDRGHEQYF. The CDR3 DNA follows: TGTGCCAGCAGTTTAAACCGGGACAGGGGGCACGAGCAGTACTTC.

The J gene is TRBJ2-1, the V gene TRBV24-1; 11 nucleotides agree with TRBD2. V lost 10 bases and J lost 4; bases outside the gene matches: 11. Per germline, CDR1 KGHDR and CDR2 SFDVKD. CDR3 length: 16 amino acids. CDR3 in DNA: TGTGCCACGTCGGATCTAGCGGGGGGCCGTTACAATGAGCAGTTCTTC. Protein sequence: CATSDLAGGRYNEQFF.

The chain recombines TRBV10-2 with TRBJ2-7, with 7 bases identical to TRBD2. Looked up from germline, CDR1 is WSHSY and CDR2 is SAAADI. The CDR3 consists of 15 residues. Trimming took 2 bases from V and 6 from J; bases not matched to a gene: 10. CDR3 in DNA: TGCGCCAGCAGTGAGGGGCGGGGGTACGGCGGCGAGCAGTACTTC. Amino acid sequence: CASSEGRGYGGEQYF.

The chain links TRBV7-3 to TRBJ2-1; 9 nucleotides agree with TRBD1. J gave up 6 bases and V 4 bases, and 7 bases lay outside the gene matches. This CDR3 is built from 15 residues. CDR1 SGHTA and CDR2 FQGTGA come from the germline V gene. The CDR3 DNA is TGTGCCAGCAGCTCTACAGGGGGCTTGGGCAATGAGCAGTTCTTC. It encodes CASSSTGGLGNEQFF.

V and J are TRBV3-1 (or the pseudogene TRBV3-2) and TRBJ2-1; 9 bases align to TRBD1. Unmatched junction bases numbered 7, after V lost 0 bases and J lost 10 bases. Germline loops: CDR1 LGHDT, CDR2 YNNKEL (reference sequence). The CDR3 runs 15 residues. CDR3 nucleotides: TGTGCCAGCAGCCAAGATCGATGGACAGGGGACGAGCAGTTCTTC. Its protein is CASSQDRWTGDEQFF.

This clone has just one count. This chain uses TRBV11-2 with TRBJ2-7, with D possibly TRBD2 on 9 matching bases. Germline CDR1 reads SGHAT; CDR2 reads FQNNGV. The length of the CDR3 is 17 residues. The V gene lost 5 bases and the J gene lost 4 bases, with 24 bases spanning the gap. In nucleotides, the CDR3 is TGTGCCAGCAGCCGACAGGGGTTCGGCGGGGGGGCTTACGAGCAGTACTTC. It codes for CASSRQGFGGGAYEQYF. The complete variable domain, with remaining parts taken from reference TRBV11-2 and TRBJ2-7, reads EAGVAQSPRYKIIEKRQSVAFWCNPISGHATLYWYQQILGQGPKLLIQFQNNGVVDDSQLPKDRFSAERLKGVDSTLKIQPAKLEDSAVYLCASSRQGFGGGAYEQYFGPGTRLTVT.

The V call is TRBV9, the J call TRBJ2-1, with 10 bases fitting TRBD1. V dropped 3 bases and J dropped 1; count of bases not matched to a gene: 4. Germline V gene data show CDR1 as SGDLS and CDR2 as YYNGEE. This CDR3 comprises 16 residues. CDR3 sequence reads: CASSAEDRGSYNEQFF. DNA of the CDR3: TGTGCCAGCAGCGCGGAGGACAGGGGGTCCTACAATGAGCAGTTCTTC.

The chain combines TRBV27 with TRBJ2-3, with 14 bases fitting TRBD2. V lost 0 bases to trimming and J lost 2 bases; unmatched junction nucleotides: 10. This CDR3 contains 20 residues. Germline V gene sequence: CDR1 MNHEY, CDR2 SMNVEV (reference sequence). CDR3 amino acids: CASSLSVRTSGGTYTDTQYF. CDR3 nucleotide sequence: TGTGCCAGCAGTTTATCGGTCCGGACTAGCGGGGGGACATACACAGATACGCAGTATTTT.

The chain couples TRBV6-5 to TRBJ2-5, with TRBD1 matching over 10 bases. The germline CDR1 and CDR2 sequences are MNHEY and SVGAGI. The CDR3 sequence is 15 residues long. The V segment lost 6 bases and the J segment 1 base; nucleotides outside the gene matches: 5. Here the CDR3 reads CASRNRDRGQETQYF. CDR3 sequence (DNA): TGTGCCAGCAGAAACCGGGACAGGGGCCAAGAGACCCAGTACTTC.

V gene TRBV5-6 combines with J gene TRBJ2-3, with 10 bases that match TRBD2. CDR3 length: 16 amino acids. J lost 1 base, V lost 2 bases, and 4 bases had no gene match. In germline, CDR1 is SGHDT, CDR2 YYEEEE. Written as DNA, the CDR3 is TGTGCCAGCAGCTTCAGCGGGGGGGTCGGCACAGATACGCAGTATTTT. Translated: CASSFSGGVGTDTQYF.

The chain carries TRBV28 and TRBJ2-1, with TRBD2 matching over 8 bases. The germline V gene encodes CDR1 MDHEN and CDR2 SYDVKM. J was trimmed by 6 bases and V by 5 bases; bases with no gene match: 3. The CDR3 covers 13 residues. The CDR3 protein is CASSHAGGNEQFF. The CDR3 nucleotides are TGTGCCAGCAGTCACGCGGGGGGCAATGAGCAGTTCTTC.

V usage is TRBV4-1 and J usage is TRBJ2-7, with 8 bases fitting TRBD1. Germline V gene data show CDR1 as MGHRA and CDR2 as YSYEKL. This CDR3 is built from 16 residues. The trim removed 3 bases at V and 5 bases at J, leaving 12 bases unmatched. CDR3 sequence (DNA): TGCGCCAGCAGCCACACCTCCTGGGACAGGTCCCACGAGCAGTACTTC. Protein product: CASSHTSWDRSHEQYF.